These 22 T cell receptor beta chains were sequenced from one sample in a study of beta chain features in type 1 diabetes. Study results and caveats: Shortening of TCRB CDR3s, moderate but significant, appeared in all four CD4+ subsets of Type 1 diabetes patients.

The antigens for these receptors are not known. The whole isolated RNA underwent reverse transcription, so sequencing captured expressed TCRB transcripts. This table comes from immunoSEQ multiplex PCR, and its TCRdb copy is limited to in-frame clones, with some not included. The sample lists fewer than 110,000 clones; 25% to 35% were seen once. The sequenced sample consisted of central memory CD4+ T cells from blood. The source of these receptors is a woman aged 18-29 years with type 1 diabetes.

The V gene is TRBV7-8, the J gene TRBJ2-1; the match to TRBD2 covers 9 bases. The germline V gene encodes CDR1 SGHVS and CDR2 FQNEAQ. This CDR3 is built from 14 residues. After removal of 1 base from V and 7 bases from J, the junction contained 2 bases not matched to a gene. The CDR3 sequence is CASSLGGRGNEQFF. The CDR3 nucleotides read TGTGCCAGCAGCTTAGGCGGGAGGGGTAATGAGCAGTTCTTC.

This clone occurred once. V is TRBV28 and J is TRBJ2-4; possibly TRBD1 for D (5 bases). Germline V gene sequence: CDR1 MDHEN, CDR2 SYDVKM. Trimming took 5 bases from V and 2 from J, leaving 13 bases between them. The CDR3 totals 15 residues. The CDR3 DNA follows: TGTGCCAGCAGTCAAAAGACAGATACCAAAAACATTCAGTACTTC. It yields the protein CASSQKTDTKNIQYF.

The V call is TRBV29-1, the J call TRBJ2-1; TRBD2 matches 7 bases. This CDR3 region has 15 residues. Germline CDR1 is SQVTM and CDR2 is ANQGSEA. The V gene end was trimmed by 5 bases and the J gene end by 4 bases; junction bases not matched to a gene: 11. CDR3 region: CSVRRRASGYNEQFF. The CDR3 region has the DNA TGCAGCGTTAGAAGGAGGGCTAGCGGTTACAATGAGCAGTTCTTC.

This chain links TRBV6-5 with TRBJ1-3, with a weak D call TRBD1 (6 bases). V lost 2 bases and J 3 bases, leaving 14 bases between the germline ends. The CDR3 has 16 amino acids. Germline assignment: CDR1 MNHEY and CDR2 SVGAGI. The CDR3 DNA reads TGTGCCAGCAGTTACACCGGACAGCCCGTTGGAAACACCATATATTTT. Translated: CASSYTGQPVGNTIYF.

The chain links TRBV7-9 to TRBJ1-1; D is unresolved. Trimming stripped 3 bases from V and 6 bases from J, with 11 bases between. This CDR3 has 13 residues. Per the germline V gene, CDR1 is SEHNR and CDR2 is FQNEAQ (reference sequence). In DNA, the CDR3 is TGTGCCAGCAGCTTCCCGGGTTCGGCTGAAGCTTTCTTT. Its translation: CASSFPGSAEAFF.

The chain has TRBV7-2 and TRBJ1-1, with TRBD1 identical over 9 bases. CDR3 length: 15 amino acids. CDR1 and CDR2 (germline): SGHTA, FQGNSA. For the CDR3, the DNA is TGTCCCACCTCGGGGGGGGGACAGGGCCACACTGAAGCTTTCTTT. Protein: CPTSGGGQGHTEAFF.

J is TRBJ1-1 and V is TRBV18; weak D call: TRBD1 (5 bases). Germline assignment: CDR1 KGHSH and CDR2 LQKENI. The CDR3 runs to 11 residues. The germline V and J ends were trimmed by 9 bases and 7 bases, with 12 bases remaining between them. The CDR3 reads CASYGGLEAFF. The CDR3 DNA reads TGTGCCAGTTACGGGGGACTTGAAGCTTTCTTT.

This clone turned up a few times. The gene calls are TRBV25-1 and TRBJ1-2, with unresolved D. Germline assignment: CDR1 MGHDK and CDR2 SYGVNS. Trimming cost V 8 bases and J 4 bases, with 20 bases left between them. CDR3 length: 15 residues. The CDR3 DNA sequence: TGTGCCAGCGGTTCGGATTCAGGTTTCCCCTATGGCTACACCTTC. This gives the protein CASGSDSGFPYGYTF.

This chain links TRBV27 with TRBJ1-2; D gene uncertain. Germline assignment: CDR1 MNHEY and CDR2 SMNVEV (reference sequence). This CDR3 contains 12 residues. V was shortened by 4 bases and J by 8 bases, with 11 bases between the two germline ends. DNA of the CDR3: TGTGCCAGCAGTTCACTCAGAGGGGGCTACACCTTC. Encoded protein: CASSSLRGGYTF.

Only a few counts were recorded for this clone. The V call is TRBV19, the J call TRBJ1-1; maybe TRBD1 (5 bases). V was trimmed by 4 bases and J by 11 bases, leaving 14 bases between them. From germline, CDR1 is LNHDA and CDR2 SQIVND (reference sequence). The CDR3 consists of 12 residues. Here the CDR3 DNA reads TGTGCCAGTAGTAGGTCGCCAGGGTCGGCTTTCTTT. It codes for CASSRSPGSAFF. The variable domain in full, completed from reference TRBV19 and TRBJ1-1, reads DGGITQSPKYLFRKEGQNVTLSCEQNLNHDAMYWYRQDPGQGLRLIYYSQIVNDFQKGDIAEGYSVSREKKESFPLTVTSAQKNPTAFYLCASSRSPGSAFFGQGTRLTVV.

This clone was detected a few times. The chain carries TRBV7-2 and TRBJ1-1, with a weak D call TRBD1 (6 bases). The CDR3 is 13 residues long. Trimming pared 2 bases from V and 4 bases from J, leaving 8 bases between. Germline lookup yields CDR1 SGHTA and CDR2 FQGNSA. CDR3 DNA: TGTGCCAGCAGCTTAAACAGGGTCACTGAAGCTTTCTTT. It encodes CASSLNRVTEAFF.

CDR3 sequence reads: CASSQVSGSGRAPRSYNEQFF. The CDR3 nucleotides read TGCGCCAGCAGCCAAGTATCTGGTAGCGGGAGGGCGCCCCGGTCCTACAATGAGCAGTTCTTC. This chain links TRBV4-3 with TRBJ2-1; TRBD2 matches at 11 bases. The germline CDR1 and CDR2 sequences are LGHNA and YSLEER. V shed 1 base, J shed 1 base, and the junction held 15 bases outside the gene matches. The CDR3 is made up of 21 amino acids.

The chain couples TRBV6-6 to TRBJ2-7; D might be TRBD2 (5 bases). From germline, CDR1 is MNHNY and CDR2 SVGAGI (reference sequence). Trimming took off 4 bases at V and 3 bases at J, with 7 bases between the two ends. The CDR3 is 12 amino acids. The CDR3 coding sequence is TGTGCCAGCAGTTCTGAGGGCTACGAGCAGTACTTC. Its translation: CASSSEGYEQYF.

This clone was seen only a few times. The chain employs TRBV5-4 and TRBJ2-3; 14 positions match TRBD2. J gave up 0 bases and V 0 bases, and 6 bases lay outside the gene matches. Germline V CDR1 and CDR2: SGHNT, YYREEE (reference sequence). The CDR3 extends over 19 amino acids. The CDR3 coding sequence is TGTGCCAGCAGCTTGGGGACTAGCGGGAGGTCATGGAGCACAGATACGCAGTATTTT. This codes for CASSLGTSGRSWSTDTQYF.

This chain links TRBV7-9 with TRBJ1-2; no clear D gene. This CDR3 has 14 amino acids. The V end lost 5 bases, the J end lost 4 bases, and 14 bases lay between the germline ends. Germline lookup yields CDR1 SEHNR and CDR2 FQNEAQ (reference sequence). CDR3 sequence: CASSPSRRPYGYTF. The DNA of the CDR3 is TGTGCCAGCAGCCCTTCGAGGCGACCCTATGGCTACACCTTC.

V gene TRBV9 combines with J gene TRBJ1-5, with a tentative D call TRBD1 (5 bases). This CDR3 spans 13 amino acids. The V gene's germline CDR1 is SGDLS and CDR2 YYNGEE. Trimming pared 3 bases from V and 3 bases from J, leaving 7 bases between. The CDR3: CASSGGHNQPQHF. Written as DNA, the CDR3 is TGTGCCAGCAGCGGCGGACACAATCAGCCCCAGCATTTT.

This clone has a handful of counts. The genes are TRBV18 and TRBJ1-5, with D possibly being TRBD1 (5 bases). Trimming stripped 4 bases from V and 2 bases from J, with 9 bases between. Germline V gene lookup returns CDR1 KGHSH and CDR2 LQKENI. CDR3 length: 14 amino acids. The DNA of the CDR3 is TGTGCCAGCTCACTGGCGGGGGGCAATCAGCCCCAGCATTTT. Encoded protein: CASSLAGGNQPQHF.

V is TRBV7-2 and J is TRBJ2-3, with D perhaps TRBD2 (6 bases). This CDR3 is 16 amino acids long. Trimming shortened V by 2 bases and J by 0 bases, and 12 bases separated the two germline ends. Germline loops: CDR1 SGHTA, CDR2 FQGNSA. This CDR3 reads CASSLSWRASTDTQYF. In DNA form, the CDR3 reads TGTGCCAGCAGCTTATCTTGGAGGGCTAGCACAGATACGCAGTATTTT.

The chain employs TRBV11-2 and TRBJ2-6; D is perhaps TRBD1 (5 bases). Trimming stripped 6 bases from V and 3 bases from J, with 24 bases between. Germline V gene data show CDR1 as SGHAT and CDR2 as FQNNGV. This CDR3 spans 19 amino acids. The CDR3 DNA reads as TGTGCCAGCAGTCTGGGGCCCGGTACAGTTTATGGTGGGGCCAACGTCCTGACTTTC. The encoded protein is CASSLGPGTVYGGANVLTF.

The rearrangement uses TRBV7-2 and TRBJ2-7; 9 nucleotides agree with TRBD2. The CDR3 has 16 residues. Germline V gene data show CDR1 as SGHTA and CDR2 as FQGNSA. V dropped 0 bases and J dropped 4; count of bases not matched to a gene: 7. CDR3 DNA: TGTGCCAGCAGCTTAGCCTCCTCTAGCGGGAAATACGAGCAGTACTTC. Translating gives CASSLASSSGKYEQYF.

This clone was detected ten times or more. This chain links TRBV6-5 with TRBJ2-1; perhaps TRBD2 as D (6 bases). V lost 4 bases, J lost 8 bases, and 15 bases lay in between. Germline loops: CDR1 MNHEY, CDR2 SVGAGI. The CDR3 covers 14 residues. CDR3 sequence: CASSFSGDRDEQFF. The CDR3 region has the DNA TGTGCCAGCAGTTTTAGCGGTGACCGGGATGAGCAGTTCTTC.

The CDR3: CASSLDRGRNQPQHF. In DNA form, the CDR3 reads TGCGCCAGCAGCCTTGACAGGGGAAGGAATCAGCCCCAGCATTTT. The chain couples TRBV4-1 to TRBJ1-5, with 8 bases fitting TRBD1. The CDR3 is made up of 15 amino acids. The junction had 6 bases not matched to a gene; V was cut back by 4 bases and J by 4 bases. Germline-derived CDR1 and CDR2 are MGHRA and YSYEKL.